This T cell receptor (beta chain) was retrieved from a study of T cell repertoires in cytomegalovirus infection. The sample holds a few counts of this clonotype. Antigen: not known. TCRdb analysed the reads with MiXCR anew, one entry per CDR3 protein. The sample consists of approximately 150,000 distinct CDR3 sequences, less than 25% of them appearing once. This TCR was recovered from a human donor in good health (CMV status not recorded). Some clones in this sample may be carry-over from other donors' samples. The specimen comprised CD8+ T cells from cultured PBMCs, sampled from culture after CMV antigen stimulation.

The CDR3 nucleotides read TGTGCCAGCAGTCTGCACGGGGCGGGGGGATACAATGAGCAGTTCTTC. Protein sequence: CASSLHGAGGYNEQFF. The rearrangement joins TRBV28 to TRBJ2-1, with TRBD2 matching 8 bases. Germline values: CDR1 MDHEN, CDR2 SYDVKM. The V gene end was trimmed by 5 bases and the J gene end by 4 bases; junction bases not matched to a gene: 10. The CDR3 runs 16 residues.